Presented here are 32 T cell receptor beta chains from one specimen sequenced in a study of PD-1 blockade in classical Hodgkin lymphoma. The time point here: cycle 4 day 1 (C4D1), after 6 weeks of nivolumab. Relapse after autologous stem cell transplantation occurred in every patient, and brentuximab vedotin exposure varied. Thawed PBMCs underwent magnetic negative selection to yield purified CD4+ T cells. Repertoires were generated with immunoSEQ multiplex PCR, while TCRdb's copy carries only in-frame clones and drops some. The sample lists around 6,200 clones, about 89% occurring once. This specimen consisted of CD4+ T cells from blood, obtained before the fourth cycle of nivolumab. The receptors here all came from a human donor with classical Hodgkin lymphoma.

The chain is built from TRBV5-1 and TRBJ1-1, with D possibly matching TRBD1 (5 bases). V lost 4 bases and J 10 bases, leaving 14 bases between the germline ends. Per germline, CDR1 SGHRS and CDR2 YFSETQ. The CDR3 length is 12 residues. This CDR3 is CASSPPQGRAFF. DNA for the CDR3: TGCGCCAGCAGCCCCCCTCAGGGTAGAGCTTTCTTT.

The chain carries TRBV6-1 and TRBJ2-5; D unresolved. Trimming cost V 2 bases and J 3 bases, with 4 bases left between them. The CDR3 totals 12 residues. Germline assignment: CDR1 MNHNS and CDR2 SASEGT. This chain's CDR3 is CASSELEETQYF. The CDR3 region has the DNA TGTGCCAGCAGTGAATTGGAAGAGACCCAGTACTTC.

DNA of the CDR3: TGTGCCAGCAGCTTGACGTCGCTCTGGGGACGGGATACGCAGTATTTT. It specifies CASSLTSLWGRDTQYF. The V gene is TRBV5-4, the J gene TRBJ2-3, with D perhaps assigned TRBD1 or TRBD2 (5 bases each). The CDR3 runs to 16 residues. Per the germline V gene, CDR1 is SGHNT and CDR2 is YYREEE (reference sequence). Deletions cut 1 base from V and 6 bases from J, with 18 bases between. Full variable domain (remainder filled in from reference TRBV5-4 and TRBJ2-3): ETGVTQSPTHLIKTRGQQVTLRCSSQSGHNTVSWYQQALGQGPQFIFQYYREEENGRGNFPPRFSGLQFPNYSSELNVNALELDDSALYLCASSLTSLWGRDTQYFGPGTRLTVL.

This clone was counted a few times. The V gene is TRBV2, the J gene TRBJ1-2; 7 bases agree with TRBD1. The CDR3 sequence is 11 residues long. In germline, CDR1 is SNHLY, CDR2 FYNNEI. V lost 4 bases and J lost 13; bases outside the gene matches: 6. CDR3 residues: CASSAQGDSTF. The CDR3 DNA reads TGTGCCAGCAGTGCCCAGGGGGACTCCACCTTC.

This clone was recorded a few times. The chain carries TRBV2 and TRBJ1-2, with TRBD1 matching 7 bases. The V segment lost 6 bases and the J segment 8 bases; nucleotides outside the gene matches: 6. There are 12 residues in the CDR3. CDR1 SNHLY and CDR2 FYNNEI come from the germline V gene. CDR3 in DNA: TGTGCCAGCAGAGACAGGGAGAGGGGCTACACCTTC. Encoded protein: CASRDRERGYTF. The full variable domain, rest sourced from reference TRBV2 and TRBJ1-2, is EPEVTQTPSHQVTQMGQEVILRCVPISNHLYFYWYRQILGQKVEFLVSFYNNEISEKSEIFDDQFSVERPDGSNFTLKIRSTKLEDSAMYFCASRDRERGYTFGSGTRLTVV.

The chain is built from TRBV7-3 and TRBJ2-1, with D possibly TRBD1 on 6 matching bases. The germline CDR1 and CDR2 sequences are SGHTA and FQGTGA. The V gene lost 2 bases and the J gene lost 4 bases, with 12 bases spanning the gap. The CDR3 has 15 residues. The CDR3 bases are TGTGCCAGCAGCTTACACAGGGAGATTTACAATGAGCAGTTCTTC. Translation: CASSLHREIYNEQFF.

This sequence joins TRBV4-2 and TRBJ2-3; 8 nucleotides match TRBD2. Germline CDR1 reads LGHNA; CDR2 reads YNFKEQ. The CDR3 length is 17 residues. V shed 0 bases and J 2 bases; nucleotides not matched to a gene: 7. The CDR3 DNA reads as TGTGCCAGCAGCCAAGAAGGGCGGGGGGCCTACACAGATACGCAGTATTTT. Protein sequence: CASSQEGRGAYTDTQYF.

The chain has TRBV7-2 and TRBJ2-7, with D hard to call. V gave up 1 base and J gave up 5 bases, with 9 bases separating them. The length of the CDR3 is 13 residues. The germline gives CDR1 SGHTA, CDR2 FQGNSA. In nucleotides, the CDR3 is TGTGCCAGCAGCTTAGAATGGTTTGACGAGCAGTACTTC. It is translated as CASSLEWFDEQYF.

The chain is built from TRBV5-1 and TRBJ2-5; 9 bases align to TRBD2. The CDR3 length is 14 residues. Germline V lookup: CDR1 SGHRS, CDR2 YFSETQ. Losses at the gene ends were 10 bases for V and 11 bases for J; bases not matched to a gene: 18. DNA for the CDR3: TGCGCCGTCCTTTTAGCGGGAGCGGCTAGGGAGCAGTACTTC. Its protein product is CAVLLAGAAREQYF.

This clone was recorded once. The chain is built from TRBV5-6 and TRBJ1-6; tentative D call: TRBD1 (5 bases). V dropped 3 bases and J dropped 0 bases, with 7 bases sitting between them. Germline V gives CDR1 SGHDT, CDR2 YYEEEE. The CDR3 length is 15 residues. The CDR3 DNA reads as TGTGCCAGCAGCTCTGGGACCTCCTATAATTCACCCCTCCACTTT. Encoded protein: CASSSGTSYNSPLHF.

The V gene is TRBV5-4, the J gene TRBJ2-3, with 9 bases fitting TRBD2. The CDR3 covers 18 residues. The junction had 19 bases not matched to a gene; V was cut back by 0 bases and J by 11 bases. Germline V gives CDR1 SGHNT, CDR2 YYREEE (reference sequence). This CDR3 reads CASSLANLAGPSRLGQYF. The CDR3 DNA sequence: TGTGCCAGCAGCTTGGCCAACCTAGCGGGGCCTTCTCGGTTGGGGCAGTATTTT.

CDR3 bases: TGTGCCAGCAGTTACTCGGCGACAGGGTATGGCTACACCTTC. Translated, it gives CASSYSATGYGYTF. The V call is TRBV6-5, the J call TRBJ1-2; 7 bases are a match to TRBD1. This CDR3 comprises 14 residues. Germline V gene lookup returns CDR1 MNHEY and CDR2 SVGAGI. Trimming at V came to 0 bases and at J to 5 bases, leaving 3 bases not matched to a gene.

The V and J genes are TRBV6-5 and TRBJ1-2, with 9 bases fitting TRBD1. The trim removed 6 bases at V and 4 bases at J, leaving 6 bases unmatched. CDR1 and CDR2 (germline): MNHEY, SVGAGI. This CDR3 region has 14 residues. The CDR3 DNA follows: TGTGCCAGCAGAACAGGGGGCGCCTTCTATGGCTACACCTTC. It codes for CASRTGGAFYGYTF.

This chain links TRBV10-1 with TRBJ2-7, with 8 bases identical to TRBD1. Trimming cost V 3 bases and J 3 bases; bases outside gene matches: 10. The CDR3 has 16 amino acids. Germline-derived CDR1 and CDR2 are WNHNN and SYGVQD (reference sequence). CDR3 residues: CASSEGAGGRNYEQYF. CDR3 sequence (DNA): TGCGCCAGCAGTGAAGGGGCAGGGGGCAGAAACTACGAGCAGTACTTC.

The rearrangement uses TRBV5-1 and TRBJ2-1, with 9 bases aligning to TRBD1. There are 15 residues in the CDR3. The J segment lost 7 bases and the V segment lost 5 bases, leaving 10 bases of the junction unmatched. CDR1 SGHRS and CDR2 YFSETQ come from the germline V gene. The DNA for the CDR3 is TGCGCCAGCAGAGCCCGGGACAGGGTGGAGAATGAGCAGTTCTTC. This encodes CASRARDRVENEQFF.

The chain is built from TRBV29-1 and TRBJ2-1, with D possibly being TRBD1 (6 bases). V lost 3 bases and J lost 7, with 19 bases in between. Germline V gives CDR1 SQVTM, CDR2 ANQGSEA. The CDR3 extends over 15 amino acids. CDR3: CSVDRGGTGRNEQFF. CDR3 sequence (DNA): TGCAGCGTTGACAGGGGTGGTACAGGTAGGAATGAGCAGTTCTTC.

This clone was seen a single time. This chain connects TRBV6-5 to TRBJ2-1; D ambiguous. The CDR3 consists of 15 residues. V was clipped by 2 bases and J by 1 base, with 9 bases between them. From germline, CDR1 is MNHEY and CDR2 SVGAGI. The CDR3 spells CASSYGQPSYNEQFF. The CDR3 DNA sequence: TGTGCCAGCAGTTACGGGCAGCCTTCCTACAATGAGCAGTTCTTC.

The chain links TRBV5-5 to TRBJ2-1, with a tentative D call TRBD2 (5 bases). Germline V gives CDR1 SGHKS, CDR2 YYEKEE (reference sequence). This CDR3 is 15 amino acids long. Trimming pared 6 bases from V and 1 base from J, leaving 14 bases between. CDR3 region: CASMLAGPSYNEQFF. The DNA of the CDR3 is TGTGCCAGCATGTTGGCGGGTCCTTCCTACAATGAGCAGTTCTTC.

The chain has TRBV6-1 and TRBJ2-2; D is perhaps TRBD1 or TRBD2 (5 bases each). V was clipped by 3 bases and J by 6 bases, with 11 bases between them. The CDR3 length is 14 residues. In germline, CDR1 is MNHNS, CDR2 SASEGT. The CDR3 nucleotides are TGTGCCAGCAGTGAGACGGGGCTTTCCGGGGAGCTGTTTTTT. This encodes CASSETGLSGELFF.

V usage is TRBV7-9 and J usage is TRBJ2-7; D perhaps matches TRBD2 (5 bases). This CDR3 comprises 15 residues. The germline V gene has CDR1 SEHNR and CDR2 FQNEAQ (reference sequence). V lost 5 bases and J lost 1, with 15 bases in between. The CDR3 DNA reads as TGTGCCAGCAGCACCGGACGGGATGTATCCTACGAGCAGTACTTC. Translation: CASSTGRDVSYEQYF.

The CDR3 DNA follows: TGTGCCAGCAGTTACTCGACTAGCGGGGGCTACGAGCAGTACTTC. The encoded protein is CASSYSTSGGYEQYF. V gene TRBV6-6 combines with J gene TRBJ2-7; 12 bases are a match to TRBD2. The V gene's germline CDR1 is MNHNY and CDR2 SVGAGI (reference sequence). V lost 0 bases to trimming and J lost 3 bases; unmatched junction nucleotides: 0. The CDR3 is 15 amino acids.

V usage is TRBV30 and J usage is TRBJ1-2; D may be TRBD1 (6 bases). This CDR3 spans 15 amino acids. The V end lost 0 bases, the J end lost 5 bases, and 16 bases lay between the germline ends. CDR1 and CDR2 (germline): GTSNPN, SVGIG (reference sequence). The CDR3 protein is CAWSVRTAPRYGYTF. For the CDR3, the DNA is TGTGCCTGGAGTGTACGGACAGCCCCTAGGTATGGCTACACCTTC.

The V and J genes are TRBV5-6 and TRBJ1-3, with D perhaps matching TRBD1 (5 bases). Germline V gives CDR1 SGHDT, CDR2 YYEEEE. Trimming shortened V by 0 bases and J by 1 base, and 8 bases separated the two germline ends. The CDR3 runs to 15 residues. CDR3 loop: CASSLVAGSGNTIYF. CDR3 sequence (DNA): TGTGCCAGCAGCTTGGTGGCAGGGTCTGGAAACACCATATATTTT.

The chain carries TRBV4-2 and TRBJ2-3, with D maybe TRBD2 (6 bases). The CDR3 spans 14 residues. Trimming took 8 bases from V and 2 from J, leaving 14 bases between them. Germline V CDR1 and CDR2: LGHNA, YNFKEQ. CDR3 sequence (DNA): TGTGCCAGCGGAATAGCGGAGATCACAGATACGCAGTATTTT. Encoded protein: CASGIAEITDTQYF.

V and J are TRBV14 and TRBJ2-1, with 8 positions matching TRBD1. Per the germline V gene, CDR1 is SGHDN and CDR2 is FVKESK. This CDR3 spans 15 amino acids. V lost 4 bases and J lost 7; bases outside the gene matches: 9. The chain's CDR3 is CASSPRTGLMNEQFF. The DNA for the CDR3 is TGTGCCAGCAGCCCAAGGACAGGGCTAATGAATGAGCAGTTCTTC.

The V call is TRBV4-1, the J call TRBJ1-2; tentatively, D is TRBD1 (5 bases). V was shortened by 0 bases and J by 5 bases, with 16 bases between the two germline ends. Per germline, CDR1 MGHRA and CDR2 YSYEKL. The CDR3 contains 16 residues. The CDR3 sequence: CASSQDSGGVRYGYTF. The CDR3 DNA reads as TGCGCCAGCAGCCAAGATTCGGGAGGGGTTAGGTATGGCTACACCTTC.

This clone has just one count. The chain combines TRBV7-6 with TRBJ2-3, with 9 bases that match TRBD2. Looked up from germline, CDR1 is SGHVS and CDR2 is FNYEAQ. CDR3 length equals 16 residues. V was pared by 3 bases and J by 1 base, with 5 bases of the junction left unmatched. CDR3 DNA sequence: TGTGCCAGCAGCTTGGGTCTAGCGGGACGCACAGATACGCAGTATTTT. Encoded protein: CASSLGLAGRTDTQYF.

This clone was seen a single time. This chain connects TRBV7-9 to TRBJ1-2, with D hard to call. CDR1 and CDR2 from the germline V gene are SEHNR and FQNEAQ (reference sequence). Trimming pared 6 bases from V and 4 bases from J, leaving 6 bases between. This CDR3 contains 11 residues. CDR3 nucleotides: TGTGCCAGCAGTTCACCCTATGGCTACACCTTC. This encodes CASSSPYGYTF.

V usage is TRBV7-3 and J usage is TRBJ2-5, with 7 bases matching TRBD1. The CDR3 has 14 residues. Looked up from germline, CDR1 is SGHTA and CDR2 is FQGTGA. Unmatched junction bases numbered 5, after V lost 5 bases and J lost 2 bases. CDR3: CASSQTGQQETQYF. DNA of the CDR3: TGTGCCAGCAGCCAAACGGGACAGCAAGAGACCCAGTACTTC.

The chain carries TRBV19 and TRBJ1-4; no definite D call. The germline gives CDR1 LNHDA, CDR2 SQIVND (reference sequence). Between the trimmed V and J ends, which lost 9 bases and 7 bases, there was a span of 15 bases. The CDR3 sequence is 13 residues long. CDR3 in DNA: TGTGCCAGCCATCCGAGAACCTCTGAAAAACTGTTTTTT. Translated: CASHPRTSEKLFF.

Only a few counts were recorded for this clone. The chain has TRBV19 and TRBJ2-2; D may be TRBD1 (5 bases). Germline V gene data show CDR1 as LNHDA and CDR2 as SQIVND (reference sequence). Trimming removed 2 bases at V and 5 bases at J, with 6 bases between. The CDR3 sequence is 13 residues long. The CDR3 DNA reads as TGTGCCAGTAGTATACAGGGAACCGGGGAGCTGTTTTTT. Its protein product is CASSIQGTGELFF.

The rearrangement links TRBV5-6 to TRBJ2-7; 11 nucleotides line up with TRBD2. The V and J ends lost 0 bases and 7 bases, in that order; junction bases with no gene match: 9. Germline loops: CDR1 SGHDT, CDR2 YYEEEE. CDR3 length equals 16 residues. The CDR3 reads CASSLDRTSGGREQYF. DNA for the CDR3: TGTGCCAGCAGCTTGGACCGTACTAGCGGGGGAAGGGAGCAGTACTTC.